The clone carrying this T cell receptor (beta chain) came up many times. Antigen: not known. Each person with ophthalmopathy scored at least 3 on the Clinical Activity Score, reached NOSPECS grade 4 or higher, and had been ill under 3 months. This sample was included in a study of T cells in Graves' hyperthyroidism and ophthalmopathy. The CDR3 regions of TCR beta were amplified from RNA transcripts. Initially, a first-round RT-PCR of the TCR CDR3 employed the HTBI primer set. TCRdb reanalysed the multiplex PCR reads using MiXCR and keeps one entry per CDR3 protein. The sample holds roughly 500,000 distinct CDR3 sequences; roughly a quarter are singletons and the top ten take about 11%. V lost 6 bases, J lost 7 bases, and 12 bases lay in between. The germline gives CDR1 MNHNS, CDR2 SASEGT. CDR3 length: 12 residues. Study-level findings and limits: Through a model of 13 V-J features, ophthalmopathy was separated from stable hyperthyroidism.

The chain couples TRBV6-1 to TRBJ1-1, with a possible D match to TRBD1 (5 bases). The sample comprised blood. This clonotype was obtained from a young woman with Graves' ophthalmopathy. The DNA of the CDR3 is TGTGCCAGCAGAGAGGGGAGGGGTGAAGCTTTCTTT. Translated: CASREGRGEAFF.